A single sample is the source of the 28 T cell receptor beta chains below, sequenced in a study of graft-versus-host responses after intestinal transplantation. These receptors' targets are unknown. Libraries were prepared by immunoSEQ multiplex PCR; TCRdb keeps only in-frame clonotypes and omits some of them. This table holds about 70,000 clones, around 82% found once. Source: unstimulated CD4+ T cells sorted from spleen or lymph node cells, taken before transplant. Every receptor here comes from a human donor who was the organ donor for an intestinal transplant.

The V call is TRBV6-5, the J call TRBJ1-2; TRBD1 agrees at 7 bases. There are 12 residues in the CDR3. V lost 10 bases, J lost 2 bases, and 4 bases stayed unmatched. The germline V gene encodes CDR1 MNHEY and CDR2 SVGAGI. Here the CDR3 reads CATRQGNYGYTF. CDR3 in DNA: TGTGCCACCCGACAGGGAAACTATGGCTACACCTTC.

This chain connects TRBV29-1 to TRBJ1-1, with D possibly TRBD1 on 6 matching bases. Between the trimmed V and J ends, which lost 4 bases and 2 bases, there was a span of 11 bases. This CDR3 has 13 residues. Germline V CDR1 and CDR2: SQVTM, ANQGSEA. The CDR3 is CSVGLTGNTEAFF. In DNA, the CDR3 is TGCAGCGTTGGTTTGACAGGCAACACTGAAGCTTTCTTT.

The chain combines TRBV27 with TRBJ1-6; tentative D call: TRBD1 (5 bases). V was cut by 2 bases and J by 7 bases, with 9 bases left in between. The germline CDR1 and CDR2 sequences are MNHEY and SMNVEV (reference sequence). The CDR3 extends over 14 amino acids. The CDR3 coding sequence is TGTGCCAGCAGTTTAACAGGTCTAAATTCACCCCTCCACTTT. It encodes CASSLTGLNSPLHF.

A single count supports this clone. The chain links TRBV6-1 to TRBJ2-7, with a possible D match to TRBD1 (6 bases). Trimming took off 8 bases at V and 2 bases at J, with 13 bases between the two ends. Germline V CDR1 and CDR2: MNHNS, SASEGT. The CDR3 covers 13 residues. Written as DNA, the CDR3 is TGTGCCAGCGGTAGACAGGACACCTACGAGCAGTACGTC. Protein sequence: CASGRQDTYEQYV.

This sequence joins TRBV6-6 and TRBJ2-7; 9 bases line up with TRBD1. CDR3 length equals 16 residues. The V gene's germline CDR1 is MNHNY and CDR2 SVGAGI (reference sequence). V was pared by 6 bases and J by 3 bases, with 12 bases of the junction left unmatched. The CDR3 nucleotides read TGTGCCAGCAGCCGAAGACCCGGGACAGGGCTCTACGAGCAGTACGTC. This translates into CASSRRPGTGLYEQYV.

This clone was recorded only once. V usage is TRBV6-1 and J usage is TRBJ2-1; 10 positions match TRBD2. CDR1 is MNHNS, CDR2 SASEGT, per germline. There are 15 residues in the CDR3. V was clipped by 6 bases and J by 6 bases; unmatched bases: 8. CDR3 amino acids: CASSLTSGVGNEQFF. CDR3 nucleotides: TGTGCCAGCAGCCTAACTAGCGGGGTTGGCAATGAGCAGTTCTTC.

The rearrangement joins TRBV18 to TRBJ2-1; perhaps TRBD1 as D (6 bases). CDR3 length equals 11 residues. CDR1 and CDR2 from the germline V gene are KGHSH and LQKENI. The V end lost 3 bases, the J end lost 13 bases, and 10 bases lay between the germline ends. The DNA for the CDR3 is TGTGCCAGCTCACCCGGGACAATTCAGTTCTTC. Translating gives CASSPGTIQFF.

The rearrangement links TRBV5-8 to TRBJ1-5; 7 bases are shared with TRBD1. There are 14 residues in the CDR3. Trimming removed 4 bases from V and 4 bases from J; junction bases left unmatched: 5. Germline V gene sequence: CDR1 SGHTS, CDR2 YDEGEE. For the CDR3, the DNA is TGTGCCAGCAGCACTAGACAGGGAAATCAGCCCCAGCATTTT. This encodes CASSTRQGNQPQHF.

In DNA, the CDR3 is TGTGCCAGCAGCTCAGTCACAGATACGCAGTATTTT. This encodes CASSSVTDTQYF. J is TRBJ2-3 and V is TRBV6-1; D is ambiguous. The CDR3 length is 12 residues. V was shortened by 6 bases and J by 2 bases, with 6 bases between the two germline ends. CDR1 and CDR2 from the germline V gene are MNHNS and SASEGT.

A single count supports this clone. V is TRBV9 and J is TRBJ2-3, with 7 bases identical to TRBD2. The germline CDR1 and CDR2 sequences are SGDLS and YYNGEE. The CDR3 spans 16 residues. J gave up 2 bases and V 3 bases, and 9 bases lay outside the gene matches. CDR3 DNA: TGTGCCAGCAGCGATTCGAGCGGGGCCAACACAGATACGCAGTATTTT. This codes for CASSDSSGANTDTQYF.

The chain joins TRBV4-3 to TRBJ1-1; D gene uncertain. Trimming left V 0 bases short and J 0 bases short, with 11 bases between. This CDR3 is built from 16 residues. The V gene's germline CDR1 is LGHNA and CDR2 YSLEER. The DNA of the CDR3 is TGCGCCAGCAGCCAAGACATGTGGCAGATGAACACTGAAGCTTTCTTT. Translating gives CASSQDMWQMNTEAFF.

This chain connects TRBV7-9 to TRBJ1-2, with D perhaps TRBD1 (6 bases). The length of the CDR3 is 16 residues. Germline loops: CDR1 SEHNR, CDR2 FQNEAQ (reference sequence). V was clipped by 0 bases and J by 8 bases, with 19 bases between them. CDR3 loop: CASSLAALLQGYGYTF. The CDR3 nucleotides are TGTGCCAGCAGCTTAGCCGCTTTATTACAGGGTTACGGCTACACCTTC. Full variable domain (missing parts from reference TRBV7-9 and TRBJ1-2): DTGVSQNPRHKITKRGQNVTFRCDPISEHNRLYWYRQTLGQGPEFLTYFQNEAQLEKSRLLSDRFSAERPKGSFSTLEIQRTEQGDSAMYLCASSLAALLQGYGYTFGSGTRLTVV.

The gene calls are TRBV27 and TRBJ2-7, with D possibly matching TRBD1 (6 bases). The V gene lost 8 bases and the J gene lost 3 bases, with 20 bases spanning the gap. Germline assignment: CDR1 MNHEY and CDR2 SMNVEV (reference sequence). The CDR3 totals 15 residues. The CDR3 region has the DNA TGTGCCAGCCAGGGGCAGACCCGACCCCGCTACGAGCAGTACGTC. Translation gives CASQGQTRPRYEQYV.

The rearrangement joins TRBV6-5 to TRBJ1-1, with 9 bases identical to TRBD1. Germline V gives CDR1 MNHEY, CDR2 SVGAGI. The trim removed 6 bases at V and 4 bases at J, leaving 3 bases unmatched. The CDR3 length is 13 residues. The CDR3 loop is CASRGTGSTEAFF. In DNA form, the CDR3 reads TGTGCCAGCAGAGGGACAGGGAGCACTGAAGCTTTCTTT.

V and J are TRBV7-6 and TRBJ2-3; D remains unclear. V dropped 2 bases and J dropped 5 bases, with 5 bases sitting between them. The CDR3 spans 12 residues. The V gene's germline CDR1 is SGHVS and CDR2 FNYEAQ. The CDR3 sequence is CASSLSRDTQYF. The CDR3 DNA follows: TGTGCCAGCAGCTTATCGAGAGATACGCAGTATTTT. The full variable domain, rest sourced from reference TRBV7-6 and TRBJ2-3, is GAGVSQSPRYKVTKRGQDVALRCDPISGHVSLYWYRQALGQGPEFLTYFNYEAQQDKSGLPNDRFSAERPEGSISTLTIQRTEQRDSAMYRCASSLSRDTQYFGPGTRLTVL.

The chain combines TRBV18 with TRBJ2-5; D gene unclear. CDR1 and CDR2 (germline): KGHSH, LQKENI. The CDR3 loop spans 14 amino acids. Between the trimmed V and J ends, which lost 0 bases and 2 bases, there was a span of 7 bases. In nucleotides, the CDR3 is TGTGCCAGCTCACCACCGGTACAGCAAGAGACCCAGTACTTC. Translated: CASSPPVQQETQYF.

The chain combines TRBV7-2 with TRBJ2-3, with 7 bases aligning to TRBD2. The length of the CDR3 is 15 residues. Germline loops: CDR1 SGHTA, CDR2 FQGNSA. With V trimmed by 3 bases and J by 3 bases, 6 bases remained unmatched. CDR3 protein: CASSFWGGITDTQYF. The CDR3 DNA reads TGTGCCAGCAGCTTTTGGGGGGGGATAACAGATACGCAGTATTTT.

CDR3 sequence: CASSATNQPQHF. The DNA for the CDR3 is TGTGCCAGCAGCGCAACAAATCAGCCCCAGCATTTT. The rearrangement links TRBV9 to TRBJ1-5, with D unresolved. Germline CDR1 and CDR2: SGDLS and YYNGEE. The CDR3 runs to 12 residues. The germline V and J ends were trimmed by 3 bases and 4 bases, with 5 bases remaining between them.

Worth noting for this clone: This CDR3 is also generated by other DNA sequences in the sample. The chain carries TRBV5-1 and TRBJ1-5, with D unresolved. Deletions cut 2 bases from V and 3 bases from J, with 6 bases between. The CDR3 runs 13 residues. CDR1 is SGHRS, CDR2 YFSETQ, per germline. The CDR3 spells CASSLAPNQPQHF. Written as DNA, the CDR3 is TGCGCCAGCAGCTTAGCCCCCAATCAGCCCCAGCATTTT.

The chain links TRBV28 to TRBJ2-1, with D maybe TRBD2 (6 bases). Germline lookup yields CDR1 MDHEN and CDR2 SYDVKM. V was trimmed by 4 bases and J by 2 bases, leaving 15 bases between them. There are 16 residues in the CDR3. CDR3 bases: TGTGCCAGCAGTTCGCTGGGGGGAATCACCTACAATGAGCAGTTCTTC. Amino acids: CASSSLGGITYNEQFF.

This clone was recorded a few times. The J gene is TRBJ1-5, the V gene TRBV27, with D possibly being TRBD1 (6 bases). The CDR3 loop spans 17 amino acids. The germline gives CDR1 MNHEY, CDR2 SMNVEV (reference sequence). Between the trimmed V and J ends, which lost 2 bases and 3 bases, there was a span of 17 bases. Here the CDR3 reads CASSLPAPQGHNQPQHF. CDR3 nucleotides: TGTGCCAGCAGTTTACCCGCCCCACAGGGCCACAATCAGCCCCAGCATTTT.

This chain links TRBV6-1 with TRBJ2-5, with TRBD1 matching 7 bases. The germline CDR1 and CDR2 sequences are MNHNS and SASEGT. After removal of 10 bases from V and 1 base from J, the junction contained 12 bases not matched to a gene. The CDR3 is made up of 15 amino acids. The CDR3 DNA is TGTGCCACAACCTTTTCCAGGGGGTCCCAAGAGACCCAGTACTTC. It yields the protein CATTFSRGSQETQYF.

The rearrangement links TRBV27 to TRBJ2-4, with D unclear. With 5 bases removed from V and 9 bases from J, the gap between germline ends came to 14 bases. CDR3 length equals 13 residues. CDR1 and CDR2 (germline): MNHEY, SMNVEV (reference sequence). The DNA for the CDR3 is TGTGCCAGCAGTCCCGACTCCGGCAGCATTCAGTACTTC. This gives the protein CASSPDSGSIQYF.

The V call is TRBV5-1, the J call TRBJ2-5, with 9 bases identical to TRBD2. The CDR3 length is 17 residues. Germline V gene sequence: CDR1 SGHRS, CDR2 YFSETQ. V shed 0 bases, J shed 5 bases, and the junction held 11 bases outside the gene matches. The CDR3 sequence is CASSLVMAGGPRETQYF. The CDR3, as DNA: TGCGCCAGCAGCTTGGTAATGGCGGGGGGGCCACGGGAGACCCAGTACTTC. Drawing the rest from reference TRBV5-1 and TRBJ2-5, the complete variable domain is KAGVTQTPRYLIKTRGQQVTLSCSPISGHRSVSWYQQTPGQGLQFLFEYFSETQRNKGNFPGRFSGRQFSNSRSEMNVSTLELGDSALYLCASSLVMAGGPRETQYFGPGTRLLVL.

Written as DNA, the CDR3 is TGTGCCAGCAGCCAACGGCTCCGGGACACTGAAGCTTTCTTT. Translated, it gives CASSQRLRDTEAFF. The V call is TRBV14, the J call TRBJ1-1, with no clear D. This CDR3 has 14 residues. Between the trimmed V and J ends, which lost 2 bases and 3 bases, there was a span of 10 bases. The germline V gene has CDR1 SGHDN and CDR2 FVKESK.

The chain employs TRBV15 and TRBJ2-2; possible D gene TRBD2, 6 bases. The CDR3 contains 16 residues. Germline CDR1 reads LNHNV; CDR2 reads YYDKDF (reference sequence). Trimming stripped 3 bases from V and 2 bases from J, with 13 bases between. In nucleotides, the CDR3 is TGTGCCACCAGCAGGGGGGGTAGGGGAAACACCGGGGAGCTGTTTTTT. Protein sequence: CATSRGGRGNTGELFF.

This clone was detected once. The CDR3 coding sequence is TGTGCCAGCAGTGAATTTAAGGGGGCTAATGAAAAACTGTTTTTT. Translated: CASSEFKGANEKLFF. V gene TRBV25-1 combines with J gene TRBJ1-4, with D possibly matching TRBD1 (6 bases). Trimming pared 1 base from V and 3 bases from J, leaving 9 bases between. Germline CDR1 is MGHDK and CDR2 is SYGVNS. This CDR3 contains 15 residues.

V is TRBV6-1 and J is TRBJ2-7; 10 positions agree with TRBD1. The length of the CDR3 is 14 residues. After removal of 6 bases from V and 6 bases from J, the junction contained 8 bases not matched to a gene. CDR1 is MNHNS and CDR2 is SASEGT in the germline V gene. The CDR3 protein is CASRRPGQGIEQYV. The CDR3 DNA is TGTGCCAGCAGGAGGCCGGGACAGGGGATCGAGCAGTACGTC.